This T cell receptor (beta chain) was recovered during a study of blood T cell repertoires in COVID-19. Background on the study: Specimens from acute and convalescent COVID-19 originated in the United States, Italy and Spain. The cDNA or gDNA used as material had been derived from T cells, B-cell-depleted T cells, or PBMCs.

Some clones are missing from TCRdb's copy, which holds only in-frame ones; the method was immunoSEQ multiplex PCR. The profile shows about 210,000 clones, roughly nine tenths of them singletons. From germline, CDR1 is KGHDR and CDR2 SFDVKD. Trimming removed 7 bases at V and 1 base at J, with 11 bases between. The CDR3 has 14 residues. The chain links TRBV24-1 to TRBJ2-3; D is possibly TRBD1 (6 bases). This TCR came from a woman in her 70s with acute or convalescent COVID-19. Material: peripheral blood. This CDR3 is CATRAAGGTDTQYF. The CDR3 DNA is TGTGCCACCAGAGCGGCAGGGGGCACAGATACGCAGTATTTT.